Presented here are 22 T cell receptor beta chains from one specimen sequenced in a study of glioma-infiltrating T cells. TCR alpha and beta CDR3 regions were amplified from RNA using iRepertoire nested multiplex PCR. MiXCR, run by TCRdb on the multiplex PCR reads, gives a single entry per CDR3 protein. Of more than 90,000 distinct CDR3 sequences listed, around 42% were seen once; the top ten hold roughly two fifths. The material sequenced was glioma tissue, nonneoplastic brain tissue, or PBMCs (not recorded which). The receptors come from a human donor with low-grade glioma or glioblastoma, undergoing nonglioma brain surgery, or in good health (not recorded which).

At least ten counts were recorded for this clonotype. The chain combines TRBV25-1 with TRBJ2-1, with 11 bases identical to TRBD2. The CDR3 consists of 15 residues. The J segment lost 8 bases and the V segment lost 3 bases, leaving 6 bases of the junction unmatched. The germline V gene encodes CDR1 MGHDK and CDR2 SYGVNS. The DNA of the CDR3 is TGTGCCAGCAGTGATAGCGGGAGGGCCCTGGATGAGCAGTTCTTC. Its translation: CASSDSGRALDEQFF.

This clonotype was found many times. The J gene is TRBJ2-5, the V gene TRBV20-1, with 10 bases matching TRBD2. The V segment lost 0 bases and the J segment 5 bases; nucleotides outside the gene matches: 6. This CDR3 contains 15 residues. Germline V gene data show CDR1 as DFQATT and CDR2 as SNEGSKA (reference sequence). The CDR3 is CSARDPLAGAETQYF. CDR3 in DNA: TGCAGTGCTAGAGATCCGCTAGCGGGGGCGGAGACCCAGTACTTC.

This clonotype has at least ten counts. The rearrangement uses TRBV18 and TRBJ2-1, with 7 bases aligning to TRBD2. The CDR3 is 17 amino acids. Per the germline V gene, CDR1 is KGHSH and CDR2 is LQKENI. The V segment lost 1 base and the J segment 4 bases; nucleotides outside the gene matches: 10. This CDR3 is CASSPRVLRGSYNEQFF. The CDR3 bases are TGTGCCAGCTCACCACGAGTTTTGCGGGGGTCGTACAATGAGCAGTTCTTC.

The chain has TRBV19 and TRBJ2-1; 11 bases match TRBD2. This CDR3 has 17 residues. Germline trimming cut 5 bases from V and 8 bases from J; bases unmatched to any gene: 14. The germline V gene encodes CDR1 LNHDA and CDR2 SQIVND (reference sequence). The CDR3 DNA follows: TGTGCCAGTAGTGCCTGGACTAGCGGGCCCCCCGGGCATGAGCAGTTCTTC. Translation: CASSAWTSGPPGHEQFF.

This rearrangement joins TRBV27 to TRBJ1-1, with D perhaps matching TRBD1 (5 bases). CDR1 is MNHEY, CDR2 SMNVEV, per germline (reference sequence). CDR3 length equals 15 residues. Trimming pared 0 bases from V and 3 bases from J, leaving 11 bases between. The CDR3 loop reads CASSLSWGIDTEAFF. CDR3 nucleotide sequence: TGTGCCAGCAGTTTATCGTGGGGCATCGACACTGAAGCTTTCTTT.

This clonotype was counted a few times. V usage is TRBV29-1 and J usage is TRBJ2-6; D not resolved. This CDR3 has 14 residues. From germline, CDR1 is SQVTM and CDR2 ANQGSEA. The V gene lost 5 bases and the J gene lost 0 bases, with 8 bases spanning the gap. This CDR3 is CSVRALSGANVLTF. The CDR3 nucleotides are TGCAGCGTTCGGGCCCTCTCTGGGGCCAACGTCCTGACTTTC.

On this clonotype: The junction differs from germline at one of its ends, possibly a read error. The V call is TRBV6-2 or TRBV6-3, the J call TRBJ1-1; D call uncertain. The CDR3 consists of 13 residues. The V gene's germline CDR1 is MNHEY and CDR2 SVGEGT. The CDR3 region is CARSHHRVHEAFF. CDR3 coding DNA: TGTGCCCGCAGTCACCACCGGGTCCATGAAGCTTTCTTT.

This clonotype was detected many times. The rearrangement uses TRBV12-3 or TRBV12-4 and TRBJ2-7, with 8 positions matching TRBD1. The CDR3 contains 14 residues. V lost 6 bases, J lost 3 bases, and 7 bases stayed unmatched. The DNA of the CDR3 is TGTGCCAGCAGACGGACAGGGAGGATCTACGAGCAGTACTTC. It translates to CASRRTGRIYEQYF.

Turning to this clonotype: This clone may be a read error of a much larger clone one base away. V usage is TRBV29-1 and J usage is TRBJ2-1; 11 bases are a match to TRBD2. The J call may be incorrect, as the DNA end agrees better with TRBJ2-7. This CDR3 has 16 residues. Germline V gene sequence: CDR1 SQVTM, CDR2 ANQGSEA. The CDR3 protein is CSVGGTSGSSYNEQYF. DNA of the CDR3: TGCAGCGTTGGAGGTACTAGCGGGAGCTCCTACAATGAGCAGTACTTC.

Only one count was recorded for this clonotype. This chain links TRBV19 with TRBJ2-3; 7 nucleotides agree with TRBD1. Losses at the gene ends were 5 bases for V and 0 bases for J; bases not matched to a gene: 5. The CDR3 consists of 15 residues. Germline loops: CDR1 LNHDA, CDR2 SQIVND (reference sequence). In DNA, the CDR3 is TGTGCCAGTAGTCGCTACAGGGGCAGCACAGATACGCAGTATTTT. Translating it yields CASSRYRGSTDTQYF.

To note about this clonotype: Mismatch with germline at one junction end may stem from a read error. The J gene is TRBJ2-5, the V gene TRBV7-9; possibly TRBD1 for D (6 bases). The length of the CDR3 is 16 residues. CDR1 is SEHNR, CDR2 FQNEAQ, per germline (reference sequence). This CDR3 reads CASSLEGTSFAETRYF. Written as DNA, the CDR3 is TGTGCCAGCAGCTTAGAAGGGACAAGCTTCGCAGAGACCCGGTACTTC. The entire variable domain, with the rest obtained from reference TRBV7-9 and TRBJ2-5, is as follows: DTGVSQNPRHKITKRGQNVTFRCDPISEHNRLYWYRQTLGQGPEFLTYFQNEAQLEKSRLLSDRFSAERPKGSFSTLEIQRTEQGDSAMYLCASSLEGTSFAETRYFGPGTRLLVL.

On this clonotype itself: A read error may explain this, as a much larger clone is one base away. This chain joins TRBV19 and TRBJ2-3, with TRBD1 matching over 7 bases. Trimming removed 10 bases from V and 4 bases from J; junction bases left unmatched: 5. From germline, CDR1 is LNHDA and CDR2 SQIVND (reference sequence). There are 12 residues in the CDR3. In DNA, the CDR3 is TGTGCCACTGAGGGGGCATCAGATACGCAGTATTTT. It yields the protein CATEGASDTQYF.

The chain uses TRBV11-3 and TRBJ2-5, with D possibly matching TRBD2 (6 bases). Per the germline V gene, CDR1 is SGHNT and CDR2 is YENEEA. V was clipped by 5 bases and J by 7 bases, with 17 bases between them. The CDR3 contains 14 residues. The CDR3 is CASSPGVGLGTQYF. CDR3 in DNA: TGTGCCAGCAGCCCGGGGGTCGGGCTTGGGACCCAGTACTTC.

In the case of this clonotype: The CDR3 end shows no conserved phenylalanine or tryptophan, and so a read error is likely. This chain joins TRBV2 and TRBJ2-7, with 9 bases lining up with TRBD1. The CDR3 spans 16 residues. The V gene end was trimmed by 6 bases and the J gene end by 0 bases; junction bases not matched to a gene: 9. Germline values: CDR1 SNHLY, CDR2 FYNNEI. CDR3 nucleotide sequence: TGTGCCAGCAGCGGAGCCGGGACAGGGAGCTCCTACGAGCAGTACTTG. Residues: CASSGAGTGSSYEQYL.

The table lists this clonotype with many counts. The chain links TRBV7-2 to TRBJ2-7, with TRBD2 matching over 13 bases. J was trimmed by 3 bases and V by 5 bases; bases with no gene match: 7. The CDR3 consists of 16 residues. The germline CDR1 and CDR2 sequences are SGHTA and FQGNSA. DNA of the CDR3: TGTGCCAGCAGCCGGACTAGCGGGAGTAGCGGCTACGAGCAGTACTTC. This codes for CASSRTSGSSGYEQYF. Drawing the rest from reference TRBV7-2 and TRBJ2-7, the complete variable domain is GAGVSQSPSNKVTEKGKDVELRCDPISGHTALYWYRQSLGQGLEFLIYFQGNSAPDKSGLPSDRFSAERTGGSVSTLTIQRTQQEDSAVYLCASSRTSGSSGYEQYFGPGTRLTVT.

This clonotype was detected a few times. The chain employs TRBV6-2 or TRBV6-3 and TRBJ2-7; 8 bases match TRBD1. Germline assignment: CDR1 MNHEY and CDR2 SVGEGT. CDR3 length: 13 residues. Germline trimming cut 2 bases from V and 5 bases from J; bases unmatched to any gene: 2. The CDR3 reads CASSYGQGHEQYF. DNA for the CDR3: TGTGCCAGCAGTTACGGACAGGGCCACGAGCAGTACTTC.

Notes on this clonotype: One end of the junction does not line up with germline, which may come from a read error. J is TRBJ2-5 and V is TRBV19; D remains ambiguous. Germline V lookup: CDR1 LNHDA, CDR2 SQIVND (reference sequence). The CDR3 sequence is 15 residues long. The CDR3 spells CVSSPRASLGETQYF. The CDR3 bases are TGTGTCAGTAGTCCGCGTGCCTCGCTCGGGGAGACCCAGTACTTC.

On this clonotype: A single base separates this from a much larger clone, so it may be a read error. The V gene is TRBV18, the J gene TRBJ2-1; TRBD1 is a possible D gene (6 bases). Trimming left V 7 bases short and J 4 bases short, with 20 bases between. Per the germline V gene, CDR1 is KGHSH and CDR2 is LQKENI. This CDR3 has 16 residues. The CDR3 coding sequence is TGTGCCAGCTTAGTGGACCAGGGGACCGTATACAATGAGCAGTTCTTC. This gives the protein CASLVDQGTVYNEQFF.

A remark on this clonotype: This may come from a read error, since a much larger clone is one base off. V is TRBV7-2 and J is TRBJ1-3; D might be TRBD1 (6 bases). Trimming removed 3 bases from V and 1 base from J, with 16 bases in between. In germline, CDR1 is SGHTA, CDR2 FQGNSA. The CDR3 extends over 17 amino acids. The chain's CDR3 is CASSFRTVLLSGNTIYF. The CDR3 nucleotides read TGTGCCAGCAGCTTCAGGACAGTGTTATTATCTGGAAACACCATATATTTT.

CDR3 sequence (DNA): TGTGCCAGCAGTACTCCTTGGGCTAGCGGACGATACAATGAGCAGTTCTTC. This translates into CASSTPWASGRYNEQFF. This chain joins TRBV27 and TRBJ2-1; 7 bases fit TRBD2. Germline values: CDR1 MNHEY, CDR2 SMNVEV (reference sequence). The J segment lost 4 bases and the V segment lost 5 bases, leaving 14 bases of the junction unmatched. The CDR3 totals 17 residues.

This clonotype showed up just a few times. V and J are TRBV5-8 and TRBJ2-7; the D call may be TRBD1 or TRBD2 (5 bases each). The V end was cut by 5 bases, the J end by 2 bases, with 8 bases between. The germline gives CDR1 SGHTS, CDR2 YDEGEE. The CDR3 runs to 12 residues. The CDR3 nucleotides are TGTGCCAGCAGGGGACCGACCTACGAGCAGTACTTC. This sequence encodes CASRGPTYEQYF.

This clonotype was found many times. The chain combines TRBV7-3 with TRBJ2-1; 7 bases are shared with TRBD2. V lost 2 bases and J lost 7; bases outside the gene matches: 11. Germline CDR1 is SGHTA and CDR2 is FQGTGA. There are 16 residues in the CDR3. In DNA form, the CDR3 reads TGTGCCAGCAGCTTAGTGGGGGGAGGGCCTGTAAATGAGCAGTTCTTC. Amino acids: CASSLVGGGPVNEQFF.